This entry lists 32 T cell receptor beta chains sequenced from one sample in a study of radiotherapy plus CTLA-4 blockade in lung cancer. TCRdb's copy holds only in-frame clones and misses some; the assay was immunoSEQ multiplex PCR. Of roughly 44,000 clones in the sample, roughly 88% were seen once. The specimen was peripheral blood, collected from a patient treated with radiotherapy plus ipilimumab. The receptors were sampled from a human donor with non-small cell lung cancer whose response to radiotherapy plus ipilimumab could not be evaluated.

V is TRBV6-5 and J is TRBJ2-1, with TRBD2 as a possible D gene (5 bases). Looked up from germline, CDR1 is MNHEY and CDR2 is SVGAGI. V shed 1 base and J shed 13 bases, with 11 bases lying between them. There are 12 residues in the CDR3. The CDR3 reads CASSYLGGPQFF. Here the CDR3 DNA reads TGTGCCAGCAGTTACTTAGGCGGGCCCCAGTTCTTC.

The chain employs TRBV5-1 and TRBJ1-1; D remains unclear. V lost 3 bases and J 5 bases, leaving 26 bases between the germline ends. The CDR3 has 18 amino acids. The germline gives CDR1 SGHRS, CDR2 YFSETQ. CDR3 sequence: CASSSSERGESWKTEAFF. CDR3 nucleotides: TGCGCCAGCAGCTCAAGTGAACGGGGTGAGAGCTGGAAGACTGAAGCTTTCTTT.

The gene calls are TRBV9 and TRBJ1-1; 7 nucleotides align to TRBD1. Germline CDR1 reads SGDLS; CDR2 reads YYNGEE. The CDR3 has 16 residues. The ends lost 2 bases at V and 1 base at J; junction bases unmatched: 8. The CDR3 protein is CASSVNQGEGNTEAFF. CDR3 coding DNA: TGTGCCAGCAGCGTGAATCAGGGGGAAGGGAACACTGAAGCTTTCTTT.

The rearrangement uses TRBV11-2 and TRBJ2-7; TRBD2 is a possible D gene (6 bases). CDR3 length: 15 residues. Trimming left V 3 bases short and J 7 bases short, with 19 bases between. Germline values: CDR1 SGHAT, CDR2 FQNNGV. In DNA form, the CDR3 reads TGTGCCAGCAGCTTTACCCGGTCCACCGGGAGAGAGCAGTACTTC. Translated, it gives CASSFTRSTGREQYF.

The gene calls are TRBV10-3 and TRBJ1-1; no reliable D call. The germline V and J ends were trimmed by 6 bases and 1 base, with 9 bases remaining between them. The CDR3 is made up of 13 amino acids. Germline V CDR1 and CDR2: ENHRY, SYGVKD. CDR3 region: CAISSGENTEAFF. The CDR3 region has the DNA TGTGCCATCAGCTCCGGGGAGAACACTGAAGCTTTCTTT.

The rearrangement joins TRBV7-2 to TRBJ2-1; D not resolved. This CDR3 is built from 13 residues. Trimming cost V 3 bases and J 7 bases, with 10 bases left between them. CDR1 is SGHTA and CDR2 is FQGNSA in the germline V gene. In DNA form, the CDR3 reads TGTGCCAGCAGCTTCCCCCCGGTTAATGAGCAGTTCTTC. Protein: CASSFPPVNEQFF.

This clone was counted a single time. The genes are TRBV6-6 and TRBJ1-1; 7 bases line up with TRBD1. The CDR3 contains 13 residues. From germline, CDR1 is MNHNY and CDR2 SVGAGI (reference sequence). The trim removed 8 bases at V and 1 base at J, leaving 4 bases unmatched. CDR3 loop: CASSGQENTEAFF. DNA of the CDR3: TGTGCCAGCTCAGGACAGGAGAACACTGAAGCTTTCTTT.

CDR3 amino acids: CASSQDLSGKSPLHF. CDR3 bases: TGCGCCAGCAGCCAAGATCTATCAGGGAAGTCACCCCTCCACTTT. The chain couples TRBV4-1 to TRBJ1-6, with a weak D call TRBD1 (5 bases). V lost 0 bases, J lost 10 bases, and 13 bases lay in between. Germline V lookup: CDR1 MGHRA, CDR2 YSYEKL. This CDR3 comprises 15 residues.

V is TRBV18 and J is TRBJ1-5; TRBD1 agrees at 12 bases. The CDR3 is made up of 15 amino acids. Losses at the gene ends were 6 bases for V and 2 bases for J; bases not matched to a gene: 2. In germline, CDR1 is KGHSH, CDR2 LQKENI. This CDR3 is CASSGQGAGNQPQHF. The CDR3 region has the DNA TGTGCCAGCTCGGGACAGGGGGCCGGCAATCAGCCCCAGCATTTT.

The gene calls are TRBV19 and TRBJ1-2; 7 bases are shared with TRBD1. The CDR3 consists of 14 residues. Germline V lookup: CDR1 LNHDA, CDR2 SQIVND (reference sequence). With 6 bases clipped from V and 2 bases from J, the junction kept 6 bases outside the gene matches. The CDR3: CASSLPGGNYGYTF. DNA for the CDR3: TGTGCCAGTAGCCTCCCAGGGGGAAACTATGGCTACACCTTC.

The chain is built from TRBV7-7 and TRBJ2-2, with D possibly TRBD1 on 6 matching bases. The CDR3 length is 14 residues. Deletions cut 3 bases from V and 3 bases from J, with 8 bases between. Germline-derived CDR1 and CDR2 are SSHAT and FNYEAQ (reference sequence). The CDR3 bases are TGTGCCAGCAGCTTCGGGACACACACCGGGGAGCTGTTTTTT. It translates to CASSFGTHTGELFF.

The chain combines TRBV9 with TRBJ1-1; possible D gene TRBD1, 5 bases. The germline V gene has CDR1 SGDLS and CDR2 YYNGEE. This CDR3 is 14 amino acids long. V gave up 0 bases and J gave up 0 bases, with 6 bases separating them. This CDR3 reads CASSVDRLNTEAFF. Written as DNA, the CDR3 is TGTGCCAGCAGCGTAGACAGGTTGAACACTGAAGCTTTCTTT.

The V and J genes are TRBV9 and TRBJ1-3; 8 bases line up with TRBD1. Per the germline V gene, CDR1 is SGDLS and CDR2 is YYNGEE. The CDR3 has 14 amino acids. V shed 2 bases, J shed 7 bases, and the junction held 5 bases outside the gene matches. The CDR3 is CASSVTGERNTIYF. CDR3 in DNA: TGTGCCAGCAGCGTGACAGGGGAGCGGAACACCATATATTTT.

This clone was counted once. The rearrangement links TRBV27 to TRBJ2-5; D may be TRBD1 (5 bases). V was cut by 6 bases and J by 4 bases, with 12 bases left in between. This CDR3 is 13 amino acids long. Germline assignment: CDR1 MNHEY and CDR2 SMNVEV (reference sequence). The CDR3 DNA is TGTGCCAGCAGACGGACAAGCCGAGAGACCCAGTACTTC. It translates to CASRRTSRETQYF.

Only one count was recorded for this clone. This rearrangement joins TRBV29-1 to TRBJ1-1, with D possibly TRBD1 on 5 matching bases. V lost 5 bases to trimming and J lost 1 base, with 11 bases between them. CDR1 and CDR2 (germline): SQVTM, ANQGSEA. The CDR3 runs 13 residues. DNA for the CDR3: TGCAGCGTTAGTAAAGGGGCGAACACTGAAGCTTTCTTT. This encodes CSVSKGANTEAFF.

This chain uses TRBV19 with TRBJ2-2; 9 bases are a match to TRBD2. In germline, CDR1 is LNHDA, CDR2 SQIVND (reference sequence). The length of the CDR3 is 18 residues. Unmatched junction bases numbered 13, after V lost 2 bases and J lost 6 bases. The CDR3: CASSISWGRRGGPGELFF. The CDR3 DNA reads TGTGCCAGTAGTATAAGCTGGGGCAGGCGGGGGGGGCCCGGGGAGCTGTTTTTT.

J is TRBJ2-5 and V is TRBV18; the match to TRBD1 covers 7 bases. The CDR3 sequence is 15 residues long. Germline-derived CDR1 and CDR2 are KGHSH and LQKENI. The trim removed 4 bases at V and 5 bases at J, leaving 10 bases unmatched. The CDR3 reads CASSLQETGVETQYF. CDR3 sequence (DNA): TGTGCCAGCTCACTCCAGGAAACAGGGGTCGAGACCCAGTACTTC. Supplemented by reference TRBV18 and TRBJ2-5, the full variable domain reads NAGVMQNPRHLVRRRGQEARLRCSPMKGHSHVYWYRQLPEEGLKFMVYLQKENIIDESGMPKERFSAEFPKEGPSILRIQQVVRGDSAAYFCASSLQETGVETQYFGPGTRLLVL.

There are a few counts of this clone. The chain employs TRBV18 and TRBJ1-2; D gene uncertain. There are 12 residues in the CDR3. The ends were cut back, 3 bases at V and 5 bases at J, with 7 bases in the middle. Looked up from germline, CDR1 is KGHSH and CDR2 is LQKENI. CDR3 nucleotides: TGTGCCAGCTCACCCCAGAAGTATGGCTACACCTTC. Amino acids: CASSPQKYGYTF.

This chain uses TRBV27 with TRBJ1-2; D is unclear. Germline-derived CDR1 and CDR2 are MNHEY and SMNVEV (reference sequence). The CDR3 totals 13 residues. V was shortened by 2 bases and J by 4 bases, with 8 bases between the two germline ends. For the CDR3, the DNA is TGTGCCAGCAGTTTAGAGCGGGGCTATGGCTACACCTTC. Its protein is CASSLERGYGYTF.

CDR3 DNA: TGTGCCAGCAGCTTACTAGCGTTGTACGATACGCAGTATTTT. Protein: CASSLLALYDTQYF. The rearrangement uses TRBV7-6 and TRBJ2-3; weak D call: TRBD2 (6 bases). The CDR3 totals 14 residues. In germline, CDR1 is SGHVS, CDR2 FNYEAQ. V lost 2 bases to trimming and J lost 6 bases, with 12 bases between them.

The chain employs TRBV9 and TRBJ2-4, with TRBD2 identical over 12 bases. This CDR3 is 20 amino acids long. Germline V gene lookup returns CDR1 SGDLS and CDR2 YYNGEE. Germline trimming cut 3 bases from V and 0 bases from J; bases unmatched to any gene: 13. CDR3 protein: CASSETSGTSGFLAKNIQYF. The CDR3 nucleotides are TGTGCCAGCAGCGAGACCTCCGGGACTAGCGGGTTTCTAGCCAAAAACATTCAGTACTTC.

This chain connects TRBV6-5 to TRBJ1-2, with a possible D match to TRBD1 (5 bases). Germline V CDR1 and CDR2: MNHEY, SVGAGI. CDR3 length: 16 residues. With 4 bases removed from V and 4 bases from J, the gap between germline ends came to 19 bases. In nucleotides, the CDR3 is TGTGCCAGCAGTTCGGTGGCAGGGAAGAGGTTCTATGGCTACACCTTC. Residues: CASSSVAGKRFYGYTF.

The CDR3 DNA follows: TGTGCCAGCAGCTTACAGGGACAGGGTGTTAGAGAGCAGTTCTTC. This gives the protein CASSLQGQGVREQFF. The chain joins TRBV7-9 to TRBJ2-1; 9 bases match TRBD1. V shed 2 bases and J 10 bases; nucleotides not matched to a gene: 9. The CDR3 is 15 residues long. The germline gives CDR1 SEHNR, CDR2 FQNEAQ (reference sequence).

The chain uses TRBV5-1 and TRBJ2-4; D is possibly TRBD1 (5 bases). CDR1 and CDR2 (germline): SGHRS, YFSETQ. CDR3 length: 15 residues. V lost 3 bases and J 6 bases, leaving 16 bases between the germline ends. The CDR3 nucleotides read TGCGCCAGCAGCTCGGGCGGACATAGTAGAAACATTCAGTACTTC. This encodes CASSSGGHSRNIQYF.

The chain uses TRBV6-4 and TRBJ2-2, with 11 positions matching TRBD1. V was pared by 9 bases and J by 2 bases, with 2 bases of the junction left unmatched. Germline-derived CDR1 and CDR2 are MRHNA and SNTAGT. The CDR3 covers 14 residues. CDR3: CASRTGGNTGELFF. In nucleotides, the CDR3 is TGTGCCAGTCGGACAGGGGGCAACACCGGGGAGCTGTTTTTT.

The V and J genes are TRBV2 and TRBJ2-3; weak D call: TRBD2 (5 bases). The germline V gene encodes CDR1 SNHLY and CDR2 FYNNEI. Trimming cost V 10 bases and J 6 bases, with 17 bases left between them. This CDR3 is 13 amino acids long. The CDR3 spells CATSSLRGDTQYF. DNA for the CDR3: TGTGCCACCTCGTCCTTACGCGGGGATACGCAGTATTTT.

V and J are TRBV7-2 and TRBJ2-7; 8 bases align to TRBD2. Germline values: CDR1 SGHTA, CDR2 FQGNSA. This CDR3 has 15 residues. The junction had 9 bases not matched to a gene; V was cut back by 5 bases and J by 3 bases. CDR3 sequence (DNA): TGTGCCAGCAGCCCGGGGGCGGGAGGTTACTACGAGCAGTACTTC. Translated: CASSPGAGGYYEQYF.

The CDR3 loop reads CASNRDRGQETQYF. The CDR3 coding sequence is TGTGCCAGCAACCGGGACAGGGGCCAAGAGACCCAGTACTTC. The rearrangement uses TRBV2 and TRBJ2-5; 10 positions match TRBD1. This CDR3 is built from 14 residues. Germline V lookup: CDR1 SNHLY, CDR2 FYNNEI. J gave up 1 base and V 7 bases, and 3 bases lay outside the gene matches.

V usage is TRBV5-6 and J usage is TRBJ2-3; D unresolved. Germline V gives CDR1 SGHDT, CDR2 YYEEEE. Trimming took off 3 bases at V and 8 bases at J, with 10 bases between the two ends. This CDR3 is built from 12 residues. CDR3 in amino acids: CASSSVSGTQYF. The CDR3 region has the DNA TGTGCCAGCAGCTCCGTTTCCGGTACGCAGTATTTT. Full variable domain (rest looked up from reference TRBV5-6 and TRBJ2-3): DAGVTQSPTHLIKTRGQQVTLRCSPKSGHDTVSWYQQALGQGPQFIFQYYEEEERQRGNFPDRFSGHQFPNYSSELNVNALLLGDSALYLCASSSVSGTQYFGPGTRLTVL.

V is TRBV7-2 and J is TRBJ2-1, with 10 bases lining up with TRBD2. The germline V gene has CDR1 SGHTA and CDR2 FQGNSA. This CDR3 spans 15 amino acids. Trimming cost V 3 bases and J 12 bases; bases outside gene matches: 11. The CDR3 nucleotides are TGTGCCAGCAGCTTTAGCGGGAGGACCCTTTGGGGGCAGTTCTTC. This translates into CASSFSGRTLWGQFF.

The J gene is TRBJ1-1, the V gene TRBV2, with 7 bases aligning to TRBD1. V lost 5 bases to trimming and J lost 3 bases; unmatched junction nucleotides: 3. The V gene's germline CDR1 is SNHLY and CDR2 FYNNEI. The CDR3 is made up of 13 amino acids. In DNA, the CDR3 is TGTGCCAGCAGTATACAGGGGTACACTGAAGCTTTCTTT. Translated: CASSIQGYTEAFF.

The rearrangement joins TRBV25-1 to TRBJ2-1, with 9 nucleotides matching TRBD2. CDR1 is MGHDK, CDR2 SYGVNS, per germline. There are 14 residues in the CDR3. The V and J ends lost 6 bases and 6 bases, in that order; junction bases with no gene match: 6. In nucleotides, the CDR3 is TGTGCCAGCAGGTCGCGGGAGGGCCGCAATGAGCAGTTCTTC. It translates to CASRSREGRNEQFF.